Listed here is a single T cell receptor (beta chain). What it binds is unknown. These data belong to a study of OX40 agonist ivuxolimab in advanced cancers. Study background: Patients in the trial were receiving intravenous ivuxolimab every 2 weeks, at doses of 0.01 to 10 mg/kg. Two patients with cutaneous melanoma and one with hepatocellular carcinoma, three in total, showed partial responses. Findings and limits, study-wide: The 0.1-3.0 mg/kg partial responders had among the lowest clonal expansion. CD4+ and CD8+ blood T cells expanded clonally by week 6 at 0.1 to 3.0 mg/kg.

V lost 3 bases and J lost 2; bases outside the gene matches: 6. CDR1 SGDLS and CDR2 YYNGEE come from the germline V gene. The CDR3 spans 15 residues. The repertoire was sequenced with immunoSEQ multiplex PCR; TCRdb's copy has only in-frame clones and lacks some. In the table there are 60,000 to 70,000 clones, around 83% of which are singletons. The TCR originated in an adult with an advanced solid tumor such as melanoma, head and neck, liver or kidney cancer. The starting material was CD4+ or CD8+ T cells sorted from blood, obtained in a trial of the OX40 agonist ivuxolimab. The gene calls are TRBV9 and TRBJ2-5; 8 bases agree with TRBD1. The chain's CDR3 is CASSALQGGQETQYF. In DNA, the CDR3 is TGTGCCAGCAGCGCATTACAGGGGGGACAAGAGACCCAGTACTTC.